The 19 T cell receptor beta chains reported below all come from one sample, sequenced in a study of cytomegalovirus exposure and HLA in healthy donors. With 60 Vbeta and 13 Jbeta primers, the PCR was carried out. Clones were sequenced by immunoSEQ multiplex PCR, and TCRdb holds only the in-frame ones, with some missing. The top ten hold approximately 1.4% of the sample, which has some 130,000 clones, 70% to 80% seen once. The source material was PBMCs. All receptors come from a female donor in good health and CMV-seronegative.

In this sample, this clone turned up a few times. This sequence joins TRBV11-2 and TRBJ1-1, with D unresolved. This CDR3 has 16 residues. In germline, CDR1 is SGHAT, CDR2 FQNNGV. V was pared by 1 base and J by 6 bases, with 18 bases between. The CDR3 nucleotides are TGTGCCAGCAGCTTAGCCCCCTCGGGGAGAACGGCTGAAGCTTTCTTT. It yields the protein CASSLAPSGRTAEAFF.

The J gene is TRBJ1-1, the V gene TRBV10-3; 7 bases map to TRBD1. The V segment lost 8 bases and the J segment 1 base; nucleotides outside the gene matches: 4. The CDR3 has 13 residues. Germline CDR1 and CDR2: ENHRY and SYGVKD. The CDR3 protein is CAIGKGANTEAFF. The CDR3 DNA reads as TGTGCCATCGGGAAGGGGGCGAACACTGAAGCTTTCTTT.

This clone was recorded a few times. V gene TRBV5-1 combines with J gene TRBJ2-2, with TRBD1 identical over 7 bases. Germline CDR1 is SGHRS and CDR2 is YFSETQ. CDR3 size: 15 residues. Trimming at V came to 5 bases and at J to 2 bases, leaving 6 bases not matched to a gene. This CDR3 reads CASRRRQGNTGELFF. CDR3 DNA: TGCGCCAGCAGACGCCGACAGGGTAACACCGGGGAGCTGTTTTTT.

This chain joins TRBV9 and TRBJ2-3; D remains ambiguous. CDR1 and CDR2 from the germline V gene are SGDLS and YYNGEE. This CDR3 has 11 residues. Trimming pared 0 bases from V and 6 bases from J, leaving 2 bases between. DNA of the CDR3: TGTGCCAGCAGCGTAGCGGATACGCAGTATTTT. Amino acids: CASSVADTQYF.

The chain employs TRBV28 and TRBJ2-1; 10 bases are shared with TRBD2. CDR1 and CDR2 (germline): MDHEN, SYDVKM. This CDR3 is 18 amino acids long. Trimming at V came to 1 base and at J to 4 bases, leaving 10 bases not matched to a gene. The DNA for the CDR3 is TGTGCCAGCAGTTTATCCTGGGGGGGACTAGCGAATTACAATGAGCAGTTCTTC. Translation: CASSLSWGGLANYNEQFF.

The V and J genes are TRBV7-2 and TRBJ2-5; D unresolved. This CDR3 spans 13 amino acids. V was trimmed by 8 bases and J by 3 bases, leaving 13 bases between them. Germline V CDR1 and CDR2: SGHTA, FQGNSA. The CDR3 sequence: CASSPSGEETQYF. CDR3 bases: TGTGCCAGCTCCCCCAGTGGTGAAGAGACCCAGTACTTC. The full variable domain, its missing parts supplied by reference TRBV7-2 and TRBJ2-5, is GAGVSQSPSNKVTEKGKDVELRCDPISGHTALYWYRQSLGQGLEFLIYFQGNSAPDKSGLPSDRFSAERTGGSVSTLTIQRTQQEDSAVYLCASSPSGEETQYFGPGTRLLVL.

The chain combines TRBV27 with TRBJ2-7, with 8 bases that match TRBD1. This CDR3 has 14 residues. V shed 5 bases, J shed 4 bases, and the junction held 7 bases outside the gene matches. Germline lookup yields CDR1 MNHEY and CDR2 SMNVEV (reference sequence). The chain's CDR3 is CASSTTGDSYEQYF. For the CDR3, the DNA is TGTGCCAGCAGTACGACAGGGGATTCTTACGAGCAGTACTTC.

Only one count was recorded for this clone. V is TRBV6-5 and J is TRBJ1-1; 12 bases match TRBD1. With V trimmed by 7 bases and J by 6 bases, 6 bases remained unmatched. The CDR3 loop spans 14 amino acids. From germline, CDR1 is MNHEY and CDR2 SVGAGI. In DNA, the CDR3 is TGTGCCAGCAAGCGGGACAGGGGGCTTTCTGAAGCTTTCTTT. It encodes CASKRDRGLSEAFF.

V is TRBV30 and J is TRBJ1-5; D remains unclear. The V gene's germline CDR1 is GTSNPN and CDR2 SVGIG (reference sequence). V was shortened by 2 bases and J by 2 bases, with 4 bases between the two germline ends. This CDR3 region has 12 residues. The CDR3: CAWSWRNQPQHF. CDR3 bases: TGTGCCTGGAGTTGGCGCAATCAGCCCCAGCATTTT.

This chain uses TRBV9 with TRBJ2-3; maybe TRBD1 (5 bases). This CDR3 is 18 amino acids long. Trimming removed 3 bases from V and 0 bases from J, with 20 bases in between. Per germline, CDR1 SGDLS and CDR2 YYNGEE. Written as DNA, the CDR3 is TGTGCCAGCAGCGCAGGGCCAATTGTACGCCCTAGCACAGATACGCAGTATTTT. Its protein product is CASSAGPIVRPSTDTQYF. The full variable domain, rest sourced from reference TRBV9 and TRBJ2-3, is DSGVTQTPKHLITATGQRVTLRCSPRSGDLSVYWYQQSLDQGLQFLIQYYNGEERAKGNILERFSAQQFPDLHSELNLSSLELGDSALYFCASSAGPIVRPSTDTQYFGPGTRLTVL.

In DNA form, the CDR3 reads TGTGCCAGCTCACCAATGGCAGGGGGCGCTAACTATGGCTACACCTTC. Amino acids: CASSPMAGGANYGYTF. This chain connects TRBV18 to TRBJ1-2; 8 bases match TRBD1. Losses at the gene ends were 2 bases for V and 0 bases for J; bases not matched to a gene: 5. From germline, CDR1 is KGHSH and CDR2 LQKENI. This CDR3 is built from 16 residues.

The chain employs TRBV10-2 and TRBJ2-7, with D maybe TRBD2 (5 bases). The CDR3 is made up of 14 amino acids. With 3 bases removed from V and 4 bases from J, the gap between germline ends came to 13 bases. The V gene's germline CDR1 is WSHSY and CDR2 SAAADI. DNA of the CDR3: TGCGCCAGCAGTGATTCGGGGTCGGAGTACGAGCAGTACTTC. It yields the protein CASSDSGSEYEQYF.

V and J are TRBV7-9 and TRBJ2-1; weak D call: TRBD1 (5 bases). V was pared by 5 bases and J by 12 bases, with 14 bases between. Germline CDR1 is SEHNR and CDR2 is FQNEAQ (reference sequence). This CDR3 is built from 12 residues. CDR3 sequence: CASSPSGWRQFF. CDR3 coding DNA: TGTGCCAGCAGCCCGTCAGGGTGGCGGCAGTTCTTC.

The chain recombines TRBV28 with TRBJ1-2; D is possibly TRBD1 (6 bases). Trimming took off 6 bases at V and 5 bases at J, with 16 bases between the two ends. From germline, CDR1 is MDHEN and CDR2 SYDVKM. This CDR3 spans 14 amino acids. Here the CDR3 reads CASRRDRLSYGYTF. CDR3 in DNA: TGTGCCAGCAGGCGCGACAGGCTCTCATATGGCTACACCTTC.

The V call is TRBV13, the J call TRBJ1-2; D remains unclear. CDR3 length: 15 amino acids. Germline V lookup: CDR1 PRHDT, CDR2 FYEKMQ (reference sequence). Deletions cut 2 bases from V and 2 bases from J, with 12 bases between. Here the CDR3 DNA reads TGTGCCAGCAGCTTATTTGGAGAGGTGAACTATGGCTACACCTTC. Its protein product is CASSLFGEVNYGYTF.

The V call is TRBV7-6, the J call TRBJ1-2, with D tentatively TRBD1 (6 bases). CDR3 size: 14 residues. Germline V gene lookup returns CDR1 SGHVS and CDR2 FNYEAQ. Trimming cost V 2 bases and J 5 bases, with 12 bases left between them. The CDR3 DNA reads as TGTGCCAGCAGCTTATCGGGAGGGGGATATGGCTACACCTTC. Protein product: CASSLSGGGYGYTF. Using reference TRBV7-6 and TRBJ1-2 for the parts outside the CDR3, the full variable domain is GAGVSQSPRYKVTKRGQDVALRCDPISGHVSLYWYRQALGQGPEFLTYFNYEAQQDKSGLPNDRFSAERPEGSISTLTIQRTEQRDSAMYRCASSLSGGGYGYTFGSGTRLTVV.

As for this clone: The sample has other DNA sequences that encode this CDR3 too. The rearrangement joins TRBV5-1 to TRBJ2-7, with TRBD1 as a possible D gene (5 bases). Germline loops: CDR1 SGHRS, CDR2 YFSETQ. The CDR3 is made up of 14 amino acids. V was pared by 0 bases and J by 0 bases, with 7 bases between. CDR3 region: CASSLGDSSYEQYF. The CDR3 DNA follows: TGCGCCAGCAGCTTGGGAGACAGCTCCTACGAGCAGTACTTC. The full variable domain, in which reference TRBV5-1 and TRBJ2-7 provide the parts outside the CDR3, is KAGVTQTPRYLIKTRGQQVTLSCSPISGHRSVSWYQQTPGQGLQFLFEYFSETQRNKGNFPGRFSGRQFSNSRSEMNVSTLELGDSALYLCASSLGDSSYEQYFGPGTRLTVT.

The V call is TRBV29-1, the J call TRBJ2-4; no firm D call. Germline V gene lookup returns CDR1 SQVTM and CDR2 ANQGSEA. This CDR3 spans 14 amino acids. Trimming shortened V by 4 bases and J by 0 bases, and 10 bases separated the two germline ends. CDR3 nucleotide sequence: TGCAGCGTTGTAAGTCAACTAGCCAAAAACATTCAGTACTTC. Its protein is CSVVSQLAKNIQYF.

V gene TRBV9 combines with J gene TRBJ1-4, with 9 positions matching TRBD1. From germline, CDR1 is SGDLS and CDR2 YYNGEE. Trimming took 3 bases from V and 5 from J; bases not matched to a gene: 11. The CDR3 totals 17 residues. The CDR3 loop reads CASSAPTTGGGNEKLFF. Here the CDR3 DNA reads TGTGCCAGCAGCGCCCCCACCACAGGGGGCGGAAATGAAAAACTGTTTTTT.